This TCR beta chain was profiled in a study of human T cells and chemical hapten exposure. Study information: Diphenylcyclopropenone was applied weekly to patients' scalps across the roughly 23-week study. Patch tests containing 0.01% DPC, applied to the upper back, were read at 6 days. Study results and caveats: As the donors had alopecia, their immune response may differ from healthy people's.

Trimming at V came to 2 bases and at J to 7 bases, leaving 3 bases not matched to a gene. This CDR3 has 14 residues. The germline V gene has CDR1 SGDLS and CDR2 YYNGEE. Specified time point: patch test 1, 2 weeks after DPC sensitization. Treatment of the sample: therapeutic diphenylcyclopropenone sensitization with weekly scalp DPC. Researchers sampled blood before each patch test went on. A single record per CDR3 protein comes from TCRdb applying MiXCR to the RACE reads. The table lists under 120,000 distinct CDR3 sequences, 9.5% to 11% of them singletons. The sample holds many counts of this clonotype. The antigen remains unidentified.

This sequence originates from a woman in her thirties or forties with alopecia areata. Some clones in this sample may be carry-over from other donors' samples. Material: whole blood, obtained in connection with sensitization to the hapten diphenylcyclopropenone (DPC). This chain uses TRBV9 with TRBJ2-1; 10 bases map to TRBD2. The CDR3 DNA follows: TGTGCCAGCAGCGTCTCTAGCGGGAGAAATGAGCAGTTCTTC. This sequence encodes CASSVSSGRNEQFF.